The 10 T cell receptor beta chains reported below all come from one sample, sequenced in a study of CD8 T cells in Susac syndrome. RNA amounts of roughly 0.5 to 1 ug underwent reverse transcription with random hexamers. TCRdb passed the immunoSEQ multiplex PCR reads through MiXCR, listing each CDR3 protein once. This sample carries around 160,000 distinct CDR3 sequences, about 95% of them seen once, and the ten largest clones take roughly 0.13%. The sequenced sample was CD4+ T cells from PBMCs. These receptors were obtained from a human donor in good health.

The chain employs TRBV18 and TRBJ2-7; 13 nucleotides align to TRBD2. The CDR3 length is 17 residues. Trimming at V came to 1 base and at J to 5 bases, leaving 8 bases not matched to a gene. Germline CDR1 KGHSH, CDR2 LQKENI. The CDR3 region has the DNA TGTGCCAGCTCACCACGCGGCCCCGGGACTAGCGGGGACGAGCAGTACTTC. Protein sequence: CASSPRGPGTSGDEQYF.

The V call is TRBV28, the J call TRBJ2-1; D is undetermined. The ends were cut back, 6 bases at V and 7 bases at J, with 7 bases in the middle. The germline CDR1 and CDR2 sequences are MDHEN and SYDVKM. This CDR3 contains 11 residues. The CDR3 sequence is CASSGRNEQFF. CDR3 coding DNA: TGTGCCAGCAGCGGAAGGAATGAGCAGTTCTTC.

The chain carries TRBV9 and TRBJ2-3, with 9 bases identical to TRBD2. Germline V gives CDR1 SGDLS, CDR2 YYNGEE. The CDR3 length is 15 residues. J was trimmed by 2 bases and V by 3 bases; bases with no gene match: 4. CDR3: CASSGRGGHTDTQYF. The CDR3 DNA follows: TGTGCCAGCAGCGGGCGGGGGGGCCACACAGATACGCAGTATTTT.

This clonotype appeared once. The CDR3 is CASSLTGGNSPLHF. CDR3 coding DNA: TGTGCCAGCAGTTTGACAGGGGGTAATTCACCCCTCCACTTT. V is TRBV12-3 or TRBV12-4 and J is TRBJ1-6; 9 bases align to TRBD1. This CDR3 is built from 14 residues. J gave up 6 bases and V 3 bases, and 0 bases lay outside the gene matches.

The chain employs TRBV7-9 and TRBJ1-2, with a weak D call TRBD1 (5 bases). Trimming removed 1 base from V and 2 bases from J, with 11 bases in between. The CDR3 sequence is 15 residues long. Germline V gives CDR1 SEHNR, CDR2 FQNEAQ (reference sequence). In DNA form, the CDR3 reads TGTGCCAGCAGCTTAGTGGGGGACCAGAACTATGGCTACACCTTC. Protein: CASSLVGDQNYGYTF. The full variable domain, its missing parts supplied by reference TRBV7-9 and TRBJ1-2, is DTGVSQNPRHKITKRGQNVTFRCDPISEHNRLYWYRQTLGQGPEFLTYFQNEAQLEKSRLLSDRFSAERPKGSFSTLEIQRTEQGDSAMYLCASSLVGDQNYGYTFGSGTRLTVV.

The CDR3 DNA is TGTGCCAGCAGCCAAGACGTCGGGACAGGGCCCTACGAGCAGTACTTC. Its translation: CASSQDVGTGPYEQYF. This chain joins TRBV4-2 and TRBJ2-7; TRBD1 matches at 9 bases. CDR1 is LGHNA and CDR2 is YNFKEQ in the germline V gene. V lost 0 bases and J lost 2; bases outside the gene matches: 5. This CDR3 has 16 amino acids.

This chain joins TRBV18 and TRBJ2-3, with D perhaps matching TRBD1 or TRBD2 (5 bases each). Trimming stripped 3 bases from V and 4 bases from J, with 17 bases between. The CDR3 runs 16 residues. In germline, CDR1 is KGHSH, CDR2 LQKENI. DNA of the CDR3: TGTGCCAGCTCACCGAGGTCTGCACTAGGGGCAGATACGCAGTATTTT. It yields the protein CASSPRSALGADTQYF.

This rearrangement joins TRBV3-1 to TRBJ1-6; TRBD1 matches 7 bases. This CDR3 comprises 15 residues. Trimming removed 2 bases from V and 14 bases from J; junction bases left unmatched: 12. CDR1 LGHDT and CDR2 YNNKEL come from the germline V gene (reference sequence). The CDR3 DNA sequence: TGTGCCAGCAGCCAATTTGACAGGGCGACAACAGCCCTCCACTTT. Translating it yields CASSQFDRATTALHF. The whole variable domain, remainder taken from reference TRBV3-1 and TRBJ1-6, is DTAVSQTPKYLVTQMGNDKSIKCEQNLGHDTMYWYKQDSKKFLKIMFSYNNKELIINETVPNRFSPKSPDKAHLNLHINSLELGDSAVYFCASSQFDRATTALHFGNGTRLTVT.

This chain uses TRBV20-1 with TRBJ2-5, with D perhaps given as TRBD1 or TRBD2 (5 bases each). Germline lookup yields CDR1 DFQATT and CDR2 SNEGSKA (reference sequence). The V gene lost 6 bases and the J gene lost 0 bases, with 20 bases spanning the gap. This CDR3 has 16 residues. Written as DNA, the CDR3 is TGCAGTGCCCCGGGGCTGGGGTCGACGTACCAAGAGACCCAGTACTTC. Its translation: CSAPGLGSTYQETQYF.

This rearrangement joins TRBV18 to TRBJ2-7; TRBD2 aligns across 7 bases. Germline V lookup: CDR1 KGHSH, CDR2 LQKENI. The CDR3 contains 12 residues. The V gene end was trimmed by 6 bases and the J gene end by 6 bases; junction bases not matched to a gene: 5. The CDR3 nucleotides read TGTGCCAGCTCCCCCACGGGGGGCGAGCAGTACTTC. Translating it yields CASSPTGGEQYF.